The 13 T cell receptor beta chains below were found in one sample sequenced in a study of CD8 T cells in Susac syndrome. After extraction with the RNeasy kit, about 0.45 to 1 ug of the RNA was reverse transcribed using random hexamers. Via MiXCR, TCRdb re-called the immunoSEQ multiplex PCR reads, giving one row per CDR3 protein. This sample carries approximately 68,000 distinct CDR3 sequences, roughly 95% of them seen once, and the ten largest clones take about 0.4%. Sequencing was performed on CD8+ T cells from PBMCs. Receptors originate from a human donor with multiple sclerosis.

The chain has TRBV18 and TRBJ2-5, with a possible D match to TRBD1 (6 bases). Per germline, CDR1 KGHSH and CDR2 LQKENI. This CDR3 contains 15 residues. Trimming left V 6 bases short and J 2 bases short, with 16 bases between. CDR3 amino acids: CASSIRQALQETQYF. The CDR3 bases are TGTGCCAGCTCTATTCGACAGGCTTTACAAGAGACCCAGTACTTC.

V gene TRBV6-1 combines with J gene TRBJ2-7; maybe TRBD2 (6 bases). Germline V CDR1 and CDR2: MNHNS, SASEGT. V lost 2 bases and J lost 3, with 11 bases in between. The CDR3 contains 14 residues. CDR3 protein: CASSETGEGYEQYF. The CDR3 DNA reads TGTGCCAGCAGTGAAACGGGAGAGGGCTACGAGCAGTACTTC.

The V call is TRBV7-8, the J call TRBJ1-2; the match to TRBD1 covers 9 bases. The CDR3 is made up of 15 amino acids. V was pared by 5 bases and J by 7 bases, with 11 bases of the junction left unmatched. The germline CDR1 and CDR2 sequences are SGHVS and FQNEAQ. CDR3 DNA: TGTGCCAGCAGCCCTGACAGGGGGGACCTTCTTGGCTACACCTTC. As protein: CASSPDRGDLLGYTF. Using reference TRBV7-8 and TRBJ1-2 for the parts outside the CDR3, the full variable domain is GAGVSQSPRYKVAKRGQDVALRCDPISGHVSLFWYQQALGQGPEFLTYFQNEAQLDKSGLPSDRFFAERPEGSVSTLKIQRTQQEDSAVYLCASSPDRGDLLGYTFGSGTRLTVV.

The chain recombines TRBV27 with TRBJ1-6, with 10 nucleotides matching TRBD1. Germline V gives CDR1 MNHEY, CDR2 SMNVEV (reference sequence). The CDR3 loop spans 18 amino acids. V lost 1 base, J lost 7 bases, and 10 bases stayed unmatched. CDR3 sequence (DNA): TGTGCCAGCAGTTTATGGGCCCCCGGGACAGGGGAAAATTCACCCCTCCACTTT. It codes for CASSLWAPGTGENSPLHF.

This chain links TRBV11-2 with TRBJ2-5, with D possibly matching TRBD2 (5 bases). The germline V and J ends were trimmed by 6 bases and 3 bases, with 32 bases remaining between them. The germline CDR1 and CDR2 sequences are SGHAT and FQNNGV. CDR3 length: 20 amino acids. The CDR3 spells CASRASPDEGFRGQEETQYF. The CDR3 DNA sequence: TGTGCCAGCAGGGCATCACCAGACGAGGGTTTTCGCGGCCAGGAAGAGACCCAGTACTTC.

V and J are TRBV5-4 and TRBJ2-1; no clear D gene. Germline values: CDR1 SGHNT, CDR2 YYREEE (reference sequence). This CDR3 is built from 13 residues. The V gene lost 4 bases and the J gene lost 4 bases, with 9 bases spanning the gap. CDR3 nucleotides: TGTGCCAGCAGCCTGGGTACGTACAATGAGCAGTTCTTC. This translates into CASSLGTYNEQFF. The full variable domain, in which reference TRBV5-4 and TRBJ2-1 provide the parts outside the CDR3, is ETGVTQSPTHLIKTRGQQVTLRCSSQSGHNTVSWYQQALGQGPQFIFQYYREEENGRGNFPPRFSGLQFPNYSSELNVNALELDDSALYLCASSLGTYNEQFFGPGTRLTVL.

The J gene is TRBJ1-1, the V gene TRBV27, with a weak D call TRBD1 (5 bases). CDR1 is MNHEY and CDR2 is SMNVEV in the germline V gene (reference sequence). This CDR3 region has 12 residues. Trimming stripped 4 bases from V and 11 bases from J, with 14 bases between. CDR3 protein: CASSSGFSEAFF. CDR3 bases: TGTGCCAGCAGTTCAGGGTTTAGTGAGGCTTTCTTT.

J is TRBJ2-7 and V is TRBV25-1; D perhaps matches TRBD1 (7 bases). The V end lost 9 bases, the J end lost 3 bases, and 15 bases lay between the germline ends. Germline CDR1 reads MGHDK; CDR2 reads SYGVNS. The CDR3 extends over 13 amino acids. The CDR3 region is CASTRGESYEQYF. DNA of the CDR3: TGTGCCAGTACCAGGGGGGAGAGCTACGAGCAGTACTTC.

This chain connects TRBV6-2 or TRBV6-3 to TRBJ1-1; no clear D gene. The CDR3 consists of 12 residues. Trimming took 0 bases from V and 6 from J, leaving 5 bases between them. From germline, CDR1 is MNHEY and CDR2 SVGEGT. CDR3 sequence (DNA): TGTGCCAGCAGTTACTCTCTACCTGAAGCTTTCTTT. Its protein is CASSYSLPEAFF.

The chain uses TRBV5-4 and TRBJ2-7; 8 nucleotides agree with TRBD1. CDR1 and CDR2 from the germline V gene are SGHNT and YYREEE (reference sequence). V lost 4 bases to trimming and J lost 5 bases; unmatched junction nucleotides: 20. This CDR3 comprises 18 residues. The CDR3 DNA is TGTGCCAGCAGCCCTCAATTATATCCGACAGGGGACTTGGACGAGCAGTACTTC. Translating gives CASSPQLYPTGDLDEQYF.

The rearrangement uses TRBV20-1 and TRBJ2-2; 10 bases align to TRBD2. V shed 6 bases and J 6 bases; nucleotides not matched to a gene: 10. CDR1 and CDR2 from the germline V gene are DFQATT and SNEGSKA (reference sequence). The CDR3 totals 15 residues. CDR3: CSAPRLAGGAGELFF. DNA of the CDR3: TGCAGTGCCCCTCGCTTAGCGGGAGGCGCCGGGGAGCTGTTTTTT.

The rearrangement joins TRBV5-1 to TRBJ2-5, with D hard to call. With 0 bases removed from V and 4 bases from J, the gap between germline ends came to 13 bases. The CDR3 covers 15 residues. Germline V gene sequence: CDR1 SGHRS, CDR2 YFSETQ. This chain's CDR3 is CASSLEAGLGETQYF. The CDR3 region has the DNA TGCGCCAGCAGCTTGGAGGCTGGTTTGGGAGAGACCCAGTACTTC.

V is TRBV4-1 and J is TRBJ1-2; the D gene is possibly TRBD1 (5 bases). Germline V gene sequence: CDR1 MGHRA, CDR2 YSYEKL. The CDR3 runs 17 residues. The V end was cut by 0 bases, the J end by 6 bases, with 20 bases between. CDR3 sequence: CASSQDPVDIPTDGYTF. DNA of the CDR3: TGCGCCAGCAGCCAAGATCCTGTGGACATTCCCACCGATGGCTACACCTTC.